The rows below give T cell receptor beta chains drawn from one sample of a study of T and B cells in COVID-19 patients. MiXCR, run by TCRdb on the multiplex PCR reads, gives a single entry per CDR3 protein. The table lists about 6,400 distinct CDR3 sequences, roughly 28% of them singletons. Sequencing was done on a sample of blood. Source of these receptors: a human donor with active COVID-19. The CDR3 runs from the conserved cysteine through the conserved F or W. A D gene is named only where the DNA matches it firmly. Expanded clones get a size class; other rows say once, few or many, or leave the size out.

cdr3_length,clone_size,j_call,v_call,d_call,cdr3_aa,cdr3_nt
13,-,TRBJ2-1,TRBV6-5,TRBD1,CASSPTGVNEQFF,TGTGCCAGCAGTCCGACAGGGGTCAATGAGCAGTTCTTC
14,-,TRBJ1-1,TRBV5-1,TRBD1,CASSRQGQNTEAFF,TGCGCCAGCAGCCGACAGGGGCAGAACACTGAAGCTTTCTTT
15,few,TRBJ2-5,TRBV6-2/TRBV6-3,-,CASSYSFADQETQYF,TGTGCCAGCAGTTATTCATTTGCGGACCAAGAGACCCAGTACTTC
13,few,TRBJ1-2,TRBV24-1,-,CATSDPLNYGYTF,TGTGCCACCAGTGATCCCCTGAACTATGGCTACACCTTC
16,medium-sized,TRBJ1-5,TRBV6-5,-,CASSYSRPPGNQPQHF,TGTGCCAGCAGTTACTCGAGACCCCCTGGCAATCAGCCCCAGCATTTT
13,-,TRBJ1-2,TRBV5-1,-,CASSLEGNYGYTF,TGCGCCAGCAGCTTGGAAGGGAACTATGGCTACACCTTC
14,-,TRBJ2-7,TRBV7-9,TRBD2,CASSRTGAGDEQYF,TGTGCCAGCAGTCGCACCGGGGCGGGGGACGAGCAGTACTTC
13,few,TRBJ2-3,TRBV20-1,-,CSAKDRFTDTQYF,TGCAGTGCCAAGGACAGATTCACAGATACGCAGTATTTT
14,-,TRBJ2-7,TRBV11-2,TRBD1,CASTSGQRIYEQYF,TGTGCCAGCACCTCGGGACAGCGGATCTACGAGCAGTACTTC
13,-,TRBJ1-5,TRBV6-2/TRBV6-3,-,CASSYSVNQPQHF,TGTGCCAGCAGTTACTCCGTCAATCAGCCCCAGCATTTT
15,-,TRBJ2-7,TRBV25-1,-,CASSESAGPPYEQYF,TGTGCCAGCAGTGAATCGGCGGGCCCTCCCTACGAGCAGTACTTC
13,-,TRBJ2-2,TRBV6-6,TRBD1,CARETGGHGELFF,TGTGCCAGGGAGACAGGGGGCCACGGGGAGCTGTTTTTT
15,-,TRBJ1-2,TRBV7-2,-,CASSAQTGSDYGYTF,TGTGCCAGCAGCGCCCAGACAGGTTCTGACTATGGCTACACCTTC
15,-,TRBJ2-7,TRBV18,-,CASSLTGTGVNEQYF,TGTGCCAGCTCACTAACCGGGACCGGGGTCAACGAGCAGTACTTC
10,medium-sized,TRBJ2-3,TRBV29-1,TRBD2,CSVGGDTQYF,TGCAGCGTCGGGGGGGATACGCAGTATTTT
17,-,TRBJ2-3,TRBV6-5,TRBD1,CASRSGTGRTSTDTQYF,TGTGCCAGCAGGTCGGGGACAGGTCGGACTAGCACAGATACGCAGTATTTT
13,few,TRBJ1-2,TRBV6-5,-,CASSPLGAYGYTF,TGTGCCAGCAGTCCCCTCGGAGCATATGGCTACACCTTC
15,medium-sized,TRBJ2-3,TRBV6-2/TRBV6-3,TRBD2,CASSSSGGITDTQYF,TGTGCCAGCAGTTCTAGCGGGGGGATAACAGATACGCAGTATTTT
14,medium-sized,TRBJ2-7,TRBV29-1,TRBD2,CSVGTSGGPYEQYF,TGCAGCGTGGGGACTAGCGGGGGGCCCTACGAGCAGTACTTC
14,-,TRBJ2-1,TRBV9,-,CASSVPPGKGEQFF,TGTGCCAGCAGCGTCCCCCCCGGGAAGGGTGAGCAGTTCTTC
15,medium-sized,TRBJ2-7,TRBV12-3/TRBV12-4,-,CASSFAGRLFREQYF,TGTGCCAGCAGTTTTGCGGGCCGTCTATTTAGGGAGCAGTACTTC
17,medium-sized,TRBJ1-6,TRBV27,-,CASSSHPRAGLGSPLHF,TGTGCCAGCAGTTCCCACCCAAGGGCAGGGCTGGGATCACCCCTCCACTTT
12,few,TRBJ2-2,TRBV9,-,CASNRDTGELFF,TGTGCCAGCAATAGGGACACCGGGGAGCTGTTTTTT
12,once,TRBJ2-5,TRBV20-1,-,CSARSGQETQYF,TGCAGTGCAAGGAGCGGCCAAGAGACCCAGTACTTC
15,-,TRBJ2-7,TRBV5-4,TRBD2,CASSASGLAANEQYF,TGTGCCAGCAGCGCCTCGGGACTAGCGGCGAACGAGCAGTACTTC
15,medium-sized,TRBJ2-7,TRBV18,-,CASSPNLQVSYEQYF,TGTGCCAGCTCACCCAACCTCCAGGTCTCCTACGAGCAGTACTTC
15,-,TRBJ1-3,TRBV20-1,TRBD1,CSARGDRGVGNTIYF,TGCAGTGCTAGGGGGGACAGGGGAGTGGGAAACACCATATATTTT
14,-,TRBJ1-5,TRBV28,TRBD1,CASRTGVSSQPQHF,TGTGCCAGCAGGACAGGGGTCTCAAGTCAGCCCCAGCATTTT
13,medium-sized,TRBJ1-2,TRBV19,-,CASSIRDIYGYTF,TGTGCCAGTAGTATAAGGGACATCTATGGCTACACCTTC
11,-,TRBJ1-2,TRBV28,-,CASRGNYGYTF,TGTGCCAGTCGGGGGAACTATGGCTACACCTTC
16,-,TRBJ2-3,TRBV29-1,TRBD2,CSVEGASGAGTDTQYF,TGCAGCGTTGAAGGGGCTAGCGGGGCGGGCACAGATACGCAGTATTTT
14,few,TRBJ1-6,TRBV12-3/TRBV12-4,-,CASRAGLPGSPLHF,TGTGCCAGCAGGGCCGGGCTGCCAGGTTCACCCCTCCACTTT
13,medium-sized,TRBJ2-5,TRBV6-2/TRBV6-3,TRBD2,CATLAGGRETQYF,TGTGCCACCCTCGCGGGGGGGAGAGAGACCCAGTACTTC
14,medium-sized,TRBJ2-5,TRBV19,-,CASSIDRTVETQYF,TGTGCCAGTAGTATAGATCGGACAGTAGAGACCCAGTACTTC
11,few,TRBJ2-5,TRBV14,-,CASSQAQTQYF,TGTGCCAGCAGCCAGGCTCAGACCCAGTACTTC
13,-,TRBJ2-7,TRBV5-1,-,CASGRGEPYEQYF,TGCGCCAGCGGTAGAGGGGAACCCTACGAGCAGTACTTC
15,few,TRBJ1-2,TRBV12-3/TRBV12-4,TRBD1,CASSYTGQGNYGYTF,TGTGCCAGCAGTTATACCGGACAGGGGAACTATGGCTACACCTTC
15,-,TRBJ1-3,TRBV11-1,TRBD1,CASGLGQGGGNTIYF,TGTGCCAGCGGCTTGGGACAGGGGGGTGGAAACACCATATATTTT
16,medium-sized,TRBJ2-5,TRBV29-1,TRBD1,CSVEAQGAGLGETQYF,TGCAGCGTTGAAGCTCAGGGGGCAGGGCTAGGGGAGACCCAGTACTTC
17,few,TRBJ2-1,TRBV5-1,-,CASSYGHTEAEYNEQFF,TGCGCCAGCAGCTACGGACATACAGAGGCCGAATACAATGAGCAGTTCTTC
13,-,TRBJ1-6,TRBV7-6,-,CASSLGGEVDLHF,TGTGCCAGCAGCTTAGGTGGGGAAGTAGACCTCCACTTT
15,medium-sized,TRBJ1-2,TRBV27,TRBD1,CASRSYRGLNHGYTF,TGTGCCAGCAGGTCTTACAGGGGGCTAAACCATGGCTACACCTTC
14,-,TRBJ2-2,TRBV20-1,-,CSARGVANTGELFF,TGCAGTGCTAGAGGTGTGGCGAACACCGGGGAGCTGTTTTTT
15,few,TRBJ2-5,TRBV4-3,TRBD1,CASSQGTGNEETQYF,TGCGCCAGCAGCCAGGGGACAGGGAATGAAGAGACCCAGTACTTC
16,-,TRBJ1-5,TRBV5-5,-,CASSQGTGYSNQPQHF,TGTGCCAGCAGCCAGGGGACGGGGTATAGCAATCAGCCCCAGCATTTT
14,medium-sized,TRBJ1-5,TRBV6-5,-,CASSPDSSNQPQHF,TGTGCCAGCAGTCCCGACAGTAGCAATCAGCCCCAGCATTTT
15,medium-sized,TRBJ2-3,TRBV5-5,TRBD2,CASGGLAGDTDTQYF,TGTGCCAGCGGGGGACTAGCGGGGGACACAGATACGCAGTATTTT
16,-,TRBJ2-1,TRBV5-1,-,CASSLALTGPYNEQFF,TGCGCCAGCAGCTTAGCCCTGACCGGACCATACAATGAGCAGTTCTTC
18,medium-sized,TRBJ2-1,TRBV18,TRBD2,CASSPLPLTSGGYNEQFF,TGTGCCAGCTCACCTCTACCCCTGACTAGCGGGGGATACAATGAGCAGTTCTTC
15,medium-sized,TRBJ2-6,TRBV6-2/TRBV6-3,-,CASSGTFSGANVLTF,TGTGCCAGCAGTGGGACATTCTCTGGGGCCAACGTCCTGACTTTC
13,few,TRBJ2-7,TRBV11-2,-,CASSPTRAYEQYF,TGTGCCAGCAGTCCCACAAGAGCCTACGAGCAGTACTTC
16,medium-sized,TRBJ2-1,TRBV12-3/TRBV12-4,TRBD2,CASSPPWGTSDDEQFF,TGTGCCAGCAGTCCACCGTGGGGGACTAGCGACGATGAGCAGTTCTTC
13,-,TRBJ2-5,TRBV6-2/TRBV6-3,TRBD1,CATRGTGQETQYF,TGTGCCACCCGGGGGACAGGACAAGAGACCCAGTACTTC
13,medium-sized,TRBJ1-4,TRBV15,TRBD1,CATSRPDREKLFF,TGTGCCACCAGCCGACCGGACAGGGAAAAACTGTTTTTT
16,once,TRBJ2-5,TRBV7-8,TRBD2,CASSTGTSGGVMTQYF,TGTGCCAGCAGCACTGGGACTAGCGGGGGGGTGATGACCCAGTACTTC